Listed below are T cell receptor beta chains from one sample, sequenced in a study of T cell responses to AZD1222 COVID-19 vaccine. Sequenced by immunoSEQ multiplex PCR; TCRdb stores in-frame clones only, minus some. The sample has 150,000 to 200,000 clones; around 94% are singletons. The sequences come from peripheral blood, collected 28 days after the second AZD1222 dose. These receptors were taken from an adult who received the AZD1222 COVID-19 vaccine. CDR3s include the opening cysteine and the closing phenylalanine or tryptophan. The order of the fields is J gene, V gene, CDR3 protein.

j_call: TRBJ2-1; v_call: TRBV7-9; cdr3_aa: CASSSHTSGRDNEQFF
j_call: TRBJ2-5; v_call: TRBV5-1; cdr3_aa: CASSSPGQGLETQYF
j_call: TRBJ2-3; v_call: TRBV21-1; cdr3_aa: CASTHPGDGSTSSTDTQYF
j_call: TRBJ2-5; v_call: TRBV5-1; cdr3_aa: CASSLSGSQETQYF
j_call: TRBJ2-1; v_call: TRBV6-5; cdr3_aa: CASSWGGRDDEQFF
j_call: TRBJ2-6; v_call: TRBV7-9; cdr3_aa: CASSPANSGANVLTF
j_call: TRBJ2-2; v_call: TRBV28; cdr3_aa: CASSLLGSGSLGELFF
j_call: TRBJ2-7; v_call: TRBV4-2; cdr3_aa: CASSPGTSPYEQYF
j_call: TRBJ2-7; v_call: TRBV6-1; cdr3_aa: CASSDDWQGNYEQYF
j_call: TRBJ2-7; v_call: TRBV15; cdr3_aa: CATSNYRGSYEQYF
j_call: TRBJ2-1; v_call: TRBV29-1; cdr3_aa: CSVADSTYNEQFF
j_call: TRBJ2-7; v_call: TRBV30; cdr3_aa: CAWSGGRAYEQYF